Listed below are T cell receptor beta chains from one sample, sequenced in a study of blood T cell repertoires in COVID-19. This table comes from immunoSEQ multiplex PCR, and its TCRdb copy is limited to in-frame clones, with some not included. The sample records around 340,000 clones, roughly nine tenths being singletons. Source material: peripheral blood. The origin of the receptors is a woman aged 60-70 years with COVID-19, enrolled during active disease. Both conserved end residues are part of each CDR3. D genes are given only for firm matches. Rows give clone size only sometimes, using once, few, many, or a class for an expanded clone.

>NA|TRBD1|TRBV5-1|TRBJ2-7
CASSASGTGSYEQYF
TGCGCCAGCAGCGCCTCCGGGACAGGGTCCTACGAGCAGTACTTC
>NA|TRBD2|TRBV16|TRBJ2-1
CASSQGAGAYNEQFF
TGTGCCAGCAGCCAAGGAGCGGGGGCCTACAATGAGCAGTTCTTC
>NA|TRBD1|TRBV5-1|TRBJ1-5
CASSLTGAFNQPQHF
TGCGCCAGCAGCTTGACAGGGGCCTTCAATCAGCCCCAGCATTTT
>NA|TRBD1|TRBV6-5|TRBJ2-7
CASSYSGTGTYEQYF
TGTGCCAGCAGTTACTCCGGGACAGGGACCTACGAGCAGTACTTC
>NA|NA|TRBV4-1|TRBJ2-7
CASSLQTGTYEQYF
TGCGCCAGCAGCCTTCAGACAGGCACCTACGAGCAGTACTTC
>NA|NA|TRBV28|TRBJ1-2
CASRRTGSSDGYTF
TGTGCCAGCAGACGCACAGGGTCCTCGGATGGCTACACCTTC
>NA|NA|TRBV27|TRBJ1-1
CASSSVMNTEAFF
TGTGCCAGCAGTTCAGTTATGAACACTGAAGCTTTCTTT
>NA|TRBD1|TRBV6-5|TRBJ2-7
CASSPPRGQHEQYF
TGTGCCAGCAGTCCGCCGAGGGGGCAACACGAGCAGTACTTC
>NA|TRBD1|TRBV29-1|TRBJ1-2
CSVGAGQGNGYTF
TGCAGCGTGGGGGCGGGACAGGGGAATGGCTACACCTTC
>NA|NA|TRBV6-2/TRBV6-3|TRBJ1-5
CASSLKGAHGSPQHF
TGTGCCAGCAGTCTGAAAGGGGCCCATGGCAGCCCCCAGCATTTT
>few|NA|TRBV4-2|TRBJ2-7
CASSQDGAGSSYEQYF
TGTGCCAGCAGCCAAGACGGCGCGGGGAGCTCCTACGAGCAGTACTTC
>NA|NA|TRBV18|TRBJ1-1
CASSPGGDPEAFF
TGTGCCAGCTCACCAGGTGGAGATCCTGAAGCTTTCTTT
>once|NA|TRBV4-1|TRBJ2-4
CASSQDFGQAQNIQYF
TGCGCCAGCAGCCAAGATTTCGGTCAGGCCCAAAACATTCAGTACTTC
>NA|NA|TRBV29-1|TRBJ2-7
CSGRDNIRGQYF
TGCAGCGGAAGGGACAATATACGAGGGCAGTACTTC
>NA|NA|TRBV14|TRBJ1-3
CASSPWTGNSGNTIYF
TGTGCCAGCAGCCCATGGACGGGGAACTCTGGAAACACCATATATTTT
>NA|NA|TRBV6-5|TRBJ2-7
CASRATGTSSYEQYF
TGTGCCAGCAGAGCGACAGGGACTAGCTCCTACGAGCAGTACTTC
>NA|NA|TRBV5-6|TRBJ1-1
CASSDTGSRLLNTEAFF
TGTGCCAGCAGCGATACAGGTAGCCGACTCCTGAACACTGAAGCTTTCTTT
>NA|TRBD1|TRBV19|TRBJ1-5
CASSGTGALVGNQPQHF
TGTGCCAGTTCTGGGACAGGGGCCCTGGTCGGCAATCAGCCCCAGCATTTT
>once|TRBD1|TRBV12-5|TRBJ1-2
CASGLVRGHPGQGENGYTF
TGTGCTAGTGGTTTGGTAAGGGGGCACCCTGGACAGGGAGAAAATGGCTACACCTTC
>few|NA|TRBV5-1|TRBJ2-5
CASSLTGPETQYF
TGCGCCAGCAGCTTGACAGGGCCAGAGACCCAGTACTTC
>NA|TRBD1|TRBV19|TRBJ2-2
CASRALRTGDTGELFF
TGTGCCAGTAGAGCTCTACGGACAGGGGACACCGGGGAGCTGTTTTTT
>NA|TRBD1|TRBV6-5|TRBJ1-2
CASSYATGTGYTF
TGTGCCAGCAGTTACGCGACAGGGACCGGCTACACCTTC
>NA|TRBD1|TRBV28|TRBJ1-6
CASSRDRSSYNSPLHF
TGTGCCAGCAGTAGGGACAGGAGCTCCTATAATTCACCCCTCCACTTT
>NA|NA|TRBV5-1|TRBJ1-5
CASSLHAGGAFGGQPQHF
TGCGCCAGCAGCCTCCACGCGGGGGGGGCGTTCGGTGGTCAGCCCCAGCATTTT
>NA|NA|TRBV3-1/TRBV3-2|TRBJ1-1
CASSQVLGLRNTEAFF
TGTGCCAGCAGCCAAGTTCTCGGACTGAGGAACACTGAAGCTTTCTTT
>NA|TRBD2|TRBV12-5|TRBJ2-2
CASGLVSLAGGVGNTGELFF
TGTGCTAGTGGTTTGGTATCGCTAGCGGGGGGAGTAGGGAACACCGGGGAGCTGTTTTTT
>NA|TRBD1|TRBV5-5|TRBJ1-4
CASSFRSGQAGEKLFF
TGTGCCAGCAGCTTTAGATCGGGACAGGCGGGTGAAAAACTGTTTTTT
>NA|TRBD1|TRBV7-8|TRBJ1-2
CASSPGRGQGSYYGYTF
TGTGCCAGCAGCCCCGGCCGGGGACAGGGGAGCTACTATGGCTACACCTTC
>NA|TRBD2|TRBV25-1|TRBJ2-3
CASSEGAGGRPDTQYF
TGTGCCAGCAGTGAAGGGGCGGGGGGCCGTCCAGATACGCAGTATTTT
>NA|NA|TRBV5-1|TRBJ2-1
CASRAGSGGRNEQFF
TGCGCCAGCAGGGCGGGGTCCGGGGGTCGCAATGAGCAGTTCTTC
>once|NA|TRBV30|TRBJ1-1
CAWSKGQLNTEAFF
TGTGCCTGGAGCAAAGGACAGCTGAACACTGAAGCTTTCTTT
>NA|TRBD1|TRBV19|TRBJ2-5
CASSMGQGYETQYF
TGTGCCAGTAGTATGGGACAGGGGTACGAGACCCAGTACTTC
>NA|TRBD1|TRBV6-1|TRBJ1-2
CASSGDRTGELYGYTF
TGTGCCAGCAGTGGGGATCGGACAGGGGAGCTCTATGGCTACACCTTC
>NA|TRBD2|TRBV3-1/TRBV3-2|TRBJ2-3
CASSQVILAGGTDTQYF
TGTGCCAGCAGCCAAGTTATTTTAGCGGGGGGGACAGATACGCAGTATTTT
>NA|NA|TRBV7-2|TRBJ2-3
CASSLAGGSDTQYF
TGTGCCAGCAGCTTGGCAGGGGGGTCAGATACGCAGTATTTT
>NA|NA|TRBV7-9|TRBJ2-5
CASSFWVGGEETQYF
TGTGCCAGCAGCTTTTGGGTTGGCGGGGAGGAGACCCAGTACTTC
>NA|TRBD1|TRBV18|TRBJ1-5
CASSPAGQGKGDQPQHF
TGTGCCAGCTCACCTGCGGGACAGGGGAAAGGGGATCAGCCCCAGCATTTT
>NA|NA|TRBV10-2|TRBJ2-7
CASANYEQYF
TGCGCCAGCGCTAACTACGAGCAGTACTTC
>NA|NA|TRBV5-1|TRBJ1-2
CASSMVTGNYGYTF
TGCGCCAGCAGCATGGTTACAGGGAACTATGGCTACACCTTC
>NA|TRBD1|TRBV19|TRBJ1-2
CASSGRQGPYGYTF
TGTGCCAGTAGTGGAAGACAGGGACCCTATGGCTACACCTTC
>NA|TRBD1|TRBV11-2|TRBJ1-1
CASSPGQGTAFF
TGTGCCAGCAGCCCGGGACAGGGAACGGCTTTCTTT
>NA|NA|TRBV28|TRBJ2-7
CASRRRGAQYEQYF
TGTGCCAGCCGTCGTCGGGGGGCTCAATACGAGCAGTACTTC
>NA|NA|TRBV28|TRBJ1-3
CASSPGDTSGNTIYF
TGTGCCAGCAGTCCCGGGGACACCTCTGGAAACACCATATATTTT
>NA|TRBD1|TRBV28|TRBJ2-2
CASRATGAGELFF
TGTGCCAGCAGGGCGACAGGGGCCGGGGAGCTGTTTTTT
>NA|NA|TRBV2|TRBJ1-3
CASRRSRSSGNTIYF
TGTGCCAGCAGGCGTTCTAGGAGCTCTGGAAACACCATATATTTT
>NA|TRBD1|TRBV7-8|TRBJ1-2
CASSHSTGGNYGYTF
TGTGCCAGCAGCCATTCAACAGGGGGCAACTATGGCTACACCTTC
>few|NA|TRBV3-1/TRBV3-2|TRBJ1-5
CASSPRGGLDQPQHF
TGTGCCAGCAGCCCAAGGGGGGGGCTGGATCAGCCCCAGCATTTT
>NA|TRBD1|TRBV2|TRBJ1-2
CASSAKTGVLGYTF
TGTGCCAGCAGTGCCAAGACAGGGGTGCTGGGCTACACCTTC
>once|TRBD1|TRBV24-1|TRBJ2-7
CATSDAQGAHHEQYF
TGTGCCACCAGTGATGCACAGGGGGCCCACCACGAGCAGTACTTC
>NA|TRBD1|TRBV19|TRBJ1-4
CASMDRRDEKLFF
TGTGCCTCGATGGACAGGCGGGATGAAAAACTGTTTTTT
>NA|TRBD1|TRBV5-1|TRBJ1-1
CASSVTGVGTEAFF
TGCGCCAGCAGCGTTACAGGGGTAGGGACTGAAGCTTTCTTT
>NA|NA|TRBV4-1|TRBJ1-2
CASSQGPGPYGYTF
TGCGCCAGCAGCCAAGGTCCAGGGCCCTATGGCTACACCTTC
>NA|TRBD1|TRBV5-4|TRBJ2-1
CASSSGTGLYNEQFF
TGTGCCAGCAGCTCCGGGACAGGACTTTACAATGAGCAGTTCTTC
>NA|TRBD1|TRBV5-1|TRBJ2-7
CASSWGQARGDEQYF
TGCGCCAGCAGCTGGGGACAGGCGAGGGGGGACGAGCAGTACTTC
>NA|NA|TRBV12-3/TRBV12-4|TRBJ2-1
CASGERGVGEQFF
TGTGCCAGCGGGGAAAGGGGCGTGGGTGAGCAGTTCTTC
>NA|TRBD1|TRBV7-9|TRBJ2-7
CASSSTGESYEQYF
TGTGCCAGCAGCTCGACAGGGGAGTCCTACGAGCAGTACTTC
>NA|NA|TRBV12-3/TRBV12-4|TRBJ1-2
CASSHRRTGYTF
TGTGCCAGCAGTCACAGGAGAACCGGCTACACCTTC
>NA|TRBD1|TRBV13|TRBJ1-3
CASSFGQGANTIYF
TGTGCCAGCAGCTTCGGACAGGGCGCAAACACCATATATTTT